This is a list of T cell receptor beta chains from one sample in a study of blood T cell repertoires in COVID-19. The protocol was immunoSEQ multiplex PCR, while the TCRdb copy is restricted to in-frame clones and leaves out a portion. The sample includes more than 150,000 clones, 85% to 90% of them seen just once. The sample was peripheral blood. The source is a woman aged 35 to 49 with acute or convalescent COVID-19. CDR3s include the opening cysteine and the closing phenylalanine or tryptophan. A D gene is named only where the DNA matches it firmly. Part of the rows lack a size; the others show once, few, many or a class for expanded clones.

d_call	clone_size	v_call	j_call	cdr3_aa	cdr3_nt
NA	NA	TRBV19	TRBJ1-3	CASSMFPATAAFGSGNTIYF	TGTGCCAGTAGTATGTTTCCCGCGACGGCGGCTTTTGGGTCTGGAAACACCATATATTTT
TRBD1	NA	TRBV2	TRBJ1-5	CASSKQGRNQPQHF	TGTGCCAGCTCCAAACAGGGGCGCAATCAGCCCCAGCATTTT
TRBD1	NA	TRBV9	TRBJ2-7	CASSGRDRVSEQYF	TGTGCCAGCAGCGGCCGGGACAGGGTCTCCGAGCAGTACTTC
TRBD2	NA	TRBV11-3	TRBJ2-7	CASSLAGGEQYF	TGTGCCAGCAGCTTAGCGGGAGGCGAGCAGTACTTC
NA	NA	TRBV19	TRBJ2-3	CASSPQRTTDTQYF	TGTGCCAGTAGCCCGCAGCGGACCACAGATACGCAGTATTTT
NA	once	TRBV5-5	TRBJ1-1	CASSLSWFGGTEAFF	TGTGCCAGCAGCTTGTCGTGGTTCGGGGGAACTGAAGCTTTCTTT
NA	once	TRBV20-1	TRBJ2-7	CSASYGQSSSYEQYF	TGCAGTGCTAGTTACGGACAATCGAGCTCCTACGAGCAGTACTTC
NA	NA	TRBV18	TRBJ1-1	CASSPGEENTEAFF	TGTGCCAGCTCACCGGGGGAGGAGAACACTGAAGCTTTCTTT
TRBD1	NA	TRBV24-1	TRBJ2-5	CATSDPGQGRQETQYF	TGTGCCACCAGTGATCCGGGACAGGGGAGGCAAGAGACCCAGTACTTC
NA	NA	TRBV13	TRBJ2-1	CASSSGGSYNEQFF	TGTGCCAGCAGCTCGGGCGGGTCCTACAATGAGCAGTTCTTC
TRBD2	NA	TRBV10-2	TRBJ2-1	CASSESGGGNRDEQFF	TGCGCCAGCAGTGAAAGCGGCGGGGGGAACCGGGATGAGCAGTTCTTC
TRBD1	NA	TRBV7-6	TRBJ2-7	CASSLVPTGGAREQYF	TGTGCCAGCAGCTTAGTCCCGACAGGGGGCGCCCGGGAGCAGTACTTC
TRBD1	NA	TRBV19	TRBJ1-2	CASSIYKRQGDYGYTF	TGTGCCAGTAGTATCTATAAGCGCCAGGGGGACTATGGCTACACCTTC
NA	NA	TRBV12-5	TRBJ1-2	CASGLVLFQGYYGYTF	TGTGCTAGTGGTTTGGTACTTTTTCAGGGGTACTATGGCTACACCTTC
TRBD2	NA	TRBV5-6	TRBJ2-1	CASSLGSGTYALNEQFF	TGTGCCAGCAGCTTGGGGAGCGGGACCTACGCACTAAATGAGCAGTTCTTC
TRBD2	NA	TRBV27	TRBJ2-3	CASSRLAGGVSTQYF	TGTGCCAGCAGCCGACTAGCGGGGGGGGTCAGTACGCAGTATTTT
TRBD1	NA	TRBV19	TRBJ1-1	CASSLFDRVGEAFF	TGTGCCAGTAGTTTATTCGACAGGGTCGGTGAAGCTTTCTTT
TRBD1	NA	TRBV4-2	TRBJ1-5	CASSQFGTGDQPQHF	TGTGCCAGCAGCCAATTCGGGACAGGGGATCAGCCCCAGCATTTT
NA	NA	TRBV11-1	TRBJ2-2	CASSSRRSEGGELFF	TGTGCCAGCAGCTCAAGACGGTCCGAGGGCGGGGAGCTGTTTTTT
NA	NA	TRBV4-1	TRBJ1-6	CASSQDVPGALNLPLHF	TGCGCCAGCAGCCAAGACGTACCTGGGGCCCTAAACTTACCCCTCCACTTT
TRBD2	NA	TRBV7-2	TRBJ2-1	CASSPGLGYNEQFF	TGTGCCAGCAGCCCGGGACTAGGCTACAATGAGCAGTTCTTC
TRBD1	NA	TRBV5-1	TRBJ2-1	CASSSETLDRGPPIYNEQFF	TGCGCCAGCAGCTCAGAGACGTTGGACAGGGGCCCCCCTATATACAATGAGCAGTTCTTC
TRBD1	NA	TRBV24-1	TRBJ2-1	CATPSPGQGTDNEQFF	TGTGCCACCCCGAGTCCTGGACAGGGGACAGACAATGAGCAGTTCTTC
TRBD1	NA	TRBV28	TRBJ1-1	CASSPDRGDTEAFF	TGTGCCAGCAGTCCCGACAGGGGGGACACTGAAGCTTTCTTT
NA	NA	TRBV7-8	TRBJ1-5	CASGFRDWDQPQHF	TGTGCCAGCGGGTTTCGGGACTGGGATCAGCCCCAGCATTTT
TRBD2	NA	TRBV10-2	TRBJ2-3	CASSLGGRARDTQYF	TGCGCCAGCTCGCTTGGCGGGAGGGCCCGAGATACGCAGTATTTT
TRBD1	NA	TRBV7-3	TRBJ1-2	CASSTGTGGVYGYTF	TGTGCCAGCAGCACGGGGACAGGGGGAGTCTATGGCTACACCTTC
TRBD2	NA	TRBV7-3	TRBJ2-1	CASSLRSSGGLLEQFF	TGTGCCAGCAGCTTAAGGAGTAGCGGGGGTTTATTAGAGCAGTTCTTC
NA	NA	TRBV11-3	TRBJ1-1	CASSVANTEAFF	TGTGCCAGCAGCGTAGCAAACACTGAAGCTTTCTTT
TRBD2	NA	TRBV11-3	TRBJ2-1	CASSPQGLAGYNEQFF	TGTGCCAGCAGCCCCCAGGGACTAGCAGGCTACAATGAGCAGTTCTTC
TRBD1	NA	TRBV7-8	TRBJ2-7	CASSLELTGGYEQYF	TGTGCCAGCAGCTTAGAACTGACAGGGGGCTACGAGCAGTACTTC
NA	NA	TRBV9	TRBJ2-3	CASSVGPDTQYF	TGTGCCAGCAGCGTAGGGCCAGATACGCAGTATTTT
TRBD1	NA	TRBV9	TRBJ1-2	CASSVEGQGNYGYTF	TGTGCCAGCAGCGTAGAGGGACAGGGCAACTATGGCTACACCTTC
NA	NA	TRBV28	TRBJ2-7	CASSLGRMQYF	TGTGCCAGCAGTTTAGGGCGAATGCAGTACTTC
NA	NA	TRBV7-2	TRBJ1-5	CASSLEFGRNQPQHF	TGTGCCAGCAGCTTAGAATTTGGCAGGAACCAGCCCCAGCATTTT
NA	NA	TRBV6-5	TRBJ1-1	CASTSLTAGAEAFF	TGTGCCAGCACAAGCCTGACAGCCGGCGCTGAAGCTTTCTTT
TRBD1	NA	TRBV19	TRBJ1-2	CASSTRWGTGDYGYTF	TGTGCCAGTAGTACCAGGTGGGGGACAGGGGACTATGGCTACACCTTC
NA	few	TRBV19	TRBJ1-1	CASSPLTQDTEAFF	TGTGCCAGTAGTCCCCTCACGCAGGACACTGAAGCTTTCTTT
NA	NA	TRBV12-3/TRBV12-4	TRBJ2-1	CASSPNGNEQFF	TGTGCCAGCAGCCCAAACGGGAATGAGCAGTTCTTC
NA	few	TRBV9	TRBJ2-6	CASSVEGRSGANVLTF	TGTGCCAGCAGCGTAGAGGGGCGTTCCGGGGCCAACGTCCTGACTTTC
NA	NA	TRBV2	TRBJ2-1	CASSGGESYNEQFF	TGTGCCAGCAGTGGGGGGGAGTCCTACAATGAGCAGTTCTTC
NA	NA	TRBV29-1	TRBJ1-5	CSVGRGAGQPQHF	TGCAGCGTTGGTCGGGGGGCAGGTCAGCCCCAGCATTTT
TRBD2	NA	TRBV11-3	TRBJ2-7	CASSFRPGLAAYEQYF	TGTGCCAGCAGCTTTCGCCCGGGACTAGCGGCCTACGAGCAGTACTTC
NA	NA	TRBV21-1	TRBJ2-7	CASSTSGYEQYF	TGTGCCAGCAGCACTAGCGGTTACGAGCAGTACTTC
NA	NA	TRBV6-9	TRBJ2-3	CASSYRPSTDTQYF	TGTGCCAGCAGTTATCGTCCGAGCACAGATACGCAGTATTTT
NA	NA	TRBV6-6	TRBJ2-3	CASSYAPGGRTDTQYF	TGTGCCAGCAGTTACGCCCCTGGGGGGAGGACAGATACGCAGTATTTT
TRBD1	NA	TRBV13	TRBJ1-6	CASSWTGRSDSPLHF	TGTGCCAGCAGCTGGACAGGGAGAAGCGATTCACCCCTCCACTTT
TRBD1	NA	TRBV6-4	TRBJ2-1	CASSEEGDRGRNEQFF	TGTGCCAGCAGTGAGGAGGGGGACAGGGGACGCAATGAGCAGTTCTTC
NA	NA	TRBV4-1	TRBJ1-5	CASSQATGMQPQHF	TGCGCCAGCAGCCAAGCAACGGGGATGCAGCCCCAGCATTTT
TRBD2	NA	TRBV9	TRBJ2-5	CASSVTGTRRETQYF	TGTGCCAGCAGCGTAACCGGGACTAGGCGGGAGACCCAGTACTTC
NA	NA	TRBV12-5	TRBJ2-3	CASVPSGAYTQYF	TGTGCTAGTGTCCCCTCGGGAGCTTATACGCAGTATTTT
NA	few	TRBV7-3	TRBJ1-6	CASSPQGTSPLHF	TGTGCCAGCAGCCCCCAGGGAACTTCACCCCTCCACTTT
NA	NA	TRBV3-1/TRBV3-2	TRBJ1-6	CASSRKGDSPLHF	TGTGCCAGCAGCCGAAAGGGGGATTCACCCCTCCACTTT
NA	NA	TRBV28	TRBJ2-4	CASSLGRVAKNIQYF	TGTGCCAGCAGTTTAGGGCGAGTAGCCAAAAACATTCAGTACTTC
TRBD1	NA	TRBV19	TRBJ1-2	CASSIGTGGSYGYTF	TGTGCCAGTAGTATCGGGACAGGGGGCAGCTATGGCTACACCTTC
NA	NA	TRBV25-1	TRBJ2-1	CASTSLGARRSGEQFF	TGTGCCAGCACCTCTTTGGGAGCCCGTCGGTCCGGTGAGCAGTTCTTC
NA	NA	TRBV7-9	TRBJ2-7	CASSSTLPGPNEQYF	TGTGCCAGCAGCTCGACCCTGCCAGGGCCAAACGAGCAGTACTTC
NA	NA	TRBV30	TRBJ2-1	CAWGAGSREQFF	TGTGCCTGGGGGGCGGGGTCGCGGGAGCAGTTCTTC
TRBD2	NA	TRBV5-8	TRBJ2-2	CASSLNDREGNTGELFF	TGTGCCAGCAGCTTGAACGATCGGGAGGGAAACACCGGGGAGCTGTTTTTT